The rows below give T cell receptor beta chains drawn from one sample of a study of brain metastases from non-small cell lung cancer. Assay: immunoSEQ multiplex PCR; the TCRdb copy retains only in-frame clones and omits some. The repertoire holds approximately 1,300 clones, with 75% to 90% as singletons. The sequenced sample consisted of tumor-adjacent normal tissue. These receptors were collected from a donor older than 35 with non-small cell lung cancer. Both conserved end residues are part of each CDR3. Each record gives: J gene, V gene, CDR3 length, CDR3 protein.

J gene: TRBJ1-4
V gene: TRBV7-8
CDR3 length: 13
CDR3 protein: CASRPGFDEKLFF

J gene: TRBJ1-1
V gene: TRBV5-1
CDR3 length: 14
CDR3 protein: CASSQTGTRTEAFF

J gene: TRBJ1-5
V gene: TRBV18
CDR3 length: 16
CDR3 protein: CASSPPTAGAGQPQHF

J gene: TRBJ1-3
V gene: TRBV27
CDR3 length: 14
CDR3 protein: CASSSQGPGNTIYF

J gene: TRBJ1-2
V gene: TRBV19
CDR3 length: 14
CDR3 protein: CASSIGGTYYGYTF

J gene: TRBJ2-1
V gene: TRBV30
CDR3 length: 11
CDR3 protein: CAWKAYNEQFF

J gene: TRBJ2-1
V gene: TRBV30
CDR3 length: 11
CDR3 protein: CAWSSVGEQFF

J gene: TRBJ1-2
V gene: TRBV7-2
CDR3 length: 13
CDR3 protein: CASSLSQDYGYTF

J gene: TRBJ1-5
V gene: TRBV12-3/TRBV12-4
CDR3 length: 12
CDR3 protein: CASSFSDQPQHF

J gene: TRBJ1-2
V gene: TRBV27
CDR3 length: 14
CDR3 protein: CASSPRQGGYGYTF

J gene: TRBJ2-3
V gene: TRBV9
CDR3 length: 15
CDR3 protein: CASSVAGAGTDTQYF

J gene: TRBJ1-5
V gene: TRBV9
CDR3 length: 15
CDR3 protein: CASSPGVTGNQPQHF

J gene: TRBJ1-5
V gene: TRBV10-1
CDR3 length: 14
CDR3 protein: CASSEGQESQPQHF

J gene: TRBJ1-1
V gene: TRBV24-1
CDR3 length: 15
CDR3 protein: CALKQARGPNTEAFF

J gene: TRBJ1-1
V gene: TRBV5-1
CDR3 length: 15
CDR3 protein: CASSLTAGWSTEAFF

J gene: TRBJ1-4
V gene: TRBV27
CDR3 length: 14
CDR3 protein: CASSQGEGNEKLFF

J gene: TRBJ2-2
V gene: TRBV19
CDR3 length: 14
CDR3 protein: CASSILFRTGELFF

J gene: TRBJ2-1
V gene: TRBV28
CDR3 length: 15
CDR3 protein: CASSLSEGTYNEQFF

J gene: TRBJ1-4
V gene: TRBV18
CDR3 length: 16
CDR3 protein: CASPYGQGATNEKLFF

J gene: TRBJ2-5
V gene: TRBV19
CDR3 length: 12
CDR3 protein: CASSMRGQTQYF

J gene: TRBJ1-3
V gene: TRBV14
CDR3 length: 16
CDR3 protein: CASSPQGLASGNTIYF

J gene: TRBJ2-4
V gene: TRBV19
CDR3 length: 11
CDR3 protein: CASSGGEIQYF

J gene: TRBJ1-6
V gene: TRBV6-1
CDR3 length: 16
CDR3 protein: CASSGPGQNYNSPLHF

J gene: TRBJ1-2
V gene: TRBV2
CDR3 length: 13
CDR3 protein: CASIGGREHGYTF